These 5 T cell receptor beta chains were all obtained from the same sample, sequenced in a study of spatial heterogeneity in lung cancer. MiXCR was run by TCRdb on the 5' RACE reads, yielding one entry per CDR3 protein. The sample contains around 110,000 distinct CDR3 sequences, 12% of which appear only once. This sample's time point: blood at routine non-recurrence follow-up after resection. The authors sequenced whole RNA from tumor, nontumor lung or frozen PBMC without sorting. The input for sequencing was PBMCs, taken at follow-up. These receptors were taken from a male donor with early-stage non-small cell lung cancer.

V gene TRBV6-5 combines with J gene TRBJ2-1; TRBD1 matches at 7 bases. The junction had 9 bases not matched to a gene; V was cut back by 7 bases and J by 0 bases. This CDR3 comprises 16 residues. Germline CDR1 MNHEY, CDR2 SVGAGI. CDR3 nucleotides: TGTGCCAGCAAAGCTTCGGGACAGCACTCCTACAATGAGCAGTTCTTC. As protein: CASKASGQHSYNEQFF.

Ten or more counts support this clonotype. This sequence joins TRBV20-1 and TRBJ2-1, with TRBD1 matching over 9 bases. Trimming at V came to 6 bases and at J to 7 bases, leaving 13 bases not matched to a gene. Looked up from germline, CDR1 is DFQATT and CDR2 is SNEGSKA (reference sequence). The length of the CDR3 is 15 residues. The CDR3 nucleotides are TGCAGTGCCCCCGCGCGGGACAGGGTAAGAAATGAGCAGTTCTTC. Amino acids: CSAPARDRVRNEQFF.

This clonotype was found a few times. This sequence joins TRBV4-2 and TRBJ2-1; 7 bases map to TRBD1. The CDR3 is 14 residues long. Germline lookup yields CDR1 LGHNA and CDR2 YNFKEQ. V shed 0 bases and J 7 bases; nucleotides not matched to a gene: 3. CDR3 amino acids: CASSQDGTVNEQFF. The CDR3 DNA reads TGTGCCAGCAGCCAAGATGGGACAGTAAATGAGCAGTTCTTC.

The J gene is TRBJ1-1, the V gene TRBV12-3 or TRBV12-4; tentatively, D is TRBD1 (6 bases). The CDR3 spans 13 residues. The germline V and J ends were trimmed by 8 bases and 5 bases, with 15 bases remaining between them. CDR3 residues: CASGVGADTEAFF. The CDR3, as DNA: TGTGCCAGCGGAGTGGGGGCGGATACTGAAGCTTTCTTT.

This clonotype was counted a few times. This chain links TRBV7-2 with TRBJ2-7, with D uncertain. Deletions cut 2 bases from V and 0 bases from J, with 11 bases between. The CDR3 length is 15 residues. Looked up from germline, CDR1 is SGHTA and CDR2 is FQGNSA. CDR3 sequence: CASSLQATSSYEQYF. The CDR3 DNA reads TGTGCCAGCAGCTTACAGGCCACAAGCTCCTACGAGCAGTACTTC.